The 2 T cell receptor beta chains below come from one sample, sequenced in a study of sequential checkpoint blockade in melanoma (dated by TCRdb to about 2019). What this sample's treatment or condition label stands for: randomized to nivolumab then ipilimumab (arm A) or the reverse (arm B). The library relied on the immunoSEQ multiplex PCR assay. Entries here come from immuneACCESS through TCRdb and include only in-frame sequences with V and J called. Some clones fail to appear in such tables; in the studies checked, an unresolved V gene covers under half of the shortfall, and the cause of the remainder is unknown. The sample table contains around 15,000 clones; only one count was recorded for 90% to 95% of them. The ten most abundant clones make up roughly 24% of the sample. The specimen comprised CD8+ T cells sorted from blood (inferred from file names), sampled from a patient given nivolumab and ipilimumab in sequence. Every receptor here comes from a human donor with melanoma.

The chain recombines TRBV9 with TRBJ1-1; possible D gene TRBD1, 5 bases. CDR3 size: 15 residues. The V end lost 0 bases, the J end lost 1 base, and 10 bases lay between the germline ends. Germline V CDR1 and CDR2: SGDLS, YYNGEE. CDR3: CASSVGSGSNTEAFF. CDR3 in DNA: TGTGCCAGCAGCGTAGGATCAGGGTCGAACACTGAAGCTTTCTTT. The full variable domain, with the rest looked up from reference TRBV9 and TRBJ1-1, is DSGVTQTPKHLITATGQRVTLRCSPRSGDLSVYWYQQSLDQGLQFLIQYYNGEERAKGNILERFSAQQFPDLHSELNLSSLELGDSALYFCASSVGSGSNTEAFFGQGTRLTVV.

The chain carries TRBV29-1 and TRBJ2-5; TRBD1 agrees at 7 bases. With the DNA end fitting TRBJ2-7 better, the J assignment may be wrong. The germline gives CDR1 SQVTM, CDR2 ANQGSEA. There are 13 residues in the CDR3. CDR3 region: CSVGQGISYEQYF. CDR3 DNA: TGCAGCGTTGGACAGGGAATTTCCTACGAGCAGTACTTC.